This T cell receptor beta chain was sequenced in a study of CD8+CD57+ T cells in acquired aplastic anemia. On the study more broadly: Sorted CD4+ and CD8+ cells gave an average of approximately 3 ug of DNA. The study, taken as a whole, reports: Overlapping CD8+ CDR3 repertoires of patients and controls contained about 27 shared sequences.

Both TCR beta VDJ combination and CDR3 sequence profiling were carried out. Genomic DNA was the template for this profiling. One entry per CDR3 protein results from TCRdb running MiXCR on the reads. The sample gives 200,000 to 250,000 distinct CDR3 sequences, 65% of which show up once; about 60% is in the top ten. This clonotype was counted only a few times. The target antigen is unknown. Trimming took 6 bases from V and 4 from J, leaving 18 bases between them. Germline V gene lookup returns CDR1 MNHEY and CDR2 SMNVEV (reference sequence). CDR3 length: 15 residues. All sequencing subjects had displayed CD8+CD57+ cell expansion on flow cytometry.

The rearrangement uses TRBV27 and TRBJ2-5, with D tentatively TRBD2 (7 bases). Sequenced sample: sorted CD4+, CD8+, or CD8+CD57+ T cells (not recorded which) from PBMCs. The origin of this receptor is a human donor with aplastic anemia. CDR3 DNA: TGTGCCAGCAGCTATTCCGGACTAGGGGGAGAGACCCAGTACTTC. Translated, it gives CASSYSGLGGETQYF.